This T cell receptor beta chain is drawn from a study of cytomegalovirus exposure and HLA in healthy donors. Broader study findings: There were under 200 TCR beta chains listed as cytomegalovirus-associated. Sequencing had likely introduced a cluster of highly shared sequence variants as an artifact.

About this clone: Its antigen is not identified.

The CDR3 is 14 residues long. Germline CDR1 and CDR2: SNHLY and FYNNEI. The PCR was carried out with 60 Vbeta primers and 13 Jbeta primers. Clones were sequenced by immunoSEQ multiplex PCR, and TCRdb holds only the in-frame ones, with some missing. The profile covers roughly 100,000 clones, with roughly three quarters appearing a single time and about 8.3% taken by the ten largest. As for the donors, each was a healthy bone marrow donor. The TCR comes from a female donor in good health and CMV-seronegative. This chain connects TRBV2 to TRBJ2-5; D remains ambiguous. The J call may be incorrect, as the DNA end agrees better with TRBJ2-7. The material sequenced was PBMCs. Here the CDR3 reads CASNPTLASYEQYF. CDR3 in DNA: TGTGCCAGCAACCCGACACTTGCCTCCTACGAGCAGTACTTC.